These T cell receptor beta chains were read from a single sample in a study of neoadjuvant anti-PD-1 for oral cavity cancer. Measured with immunoSEQ multiplex PCR; TCRdb has only the in-frame clones, and not every one. The sample yields approximately 43,000 clones, 75% to 80% seen once. The source material was PBMCs, sampled after nivolumab (anti-PD-1) treatment. These receptor sequences come from a person aged 35-80 years with oral cavity squamous cell carcinoma. Each CDR3 is given with its conserved first and last residue. The order of the fields is J gene, V gene, D gene, clone size, CDR3 DNA, CDR3 protein. A D gene is named only where the DNA matches it firmly. Size values are once, few and many counts, or a class for expanded clones, and some rows have none.

J: TRBJ1-3; V: TRBV4-2; D: NA; size: NA; DNA: TGTGCCAGCAGCCAAGATCTAGGCGCAGGGTCTGGAAACACCATATATTTT; CDR3: CASSQDLGAGSGNTIYF
J: TRBJ2-1; V: TRBV11-3; D: NA; size: NA; DNA: TGTGCCAGCAGCCCCCGAAGCCGCAACAATGAGCAGTTCTTC; CDR3: CASSPRSRNNEQFF
J: TRBJ2-1; V: TRBV14; D: TRBD2; size: NA; DNA: TGTGCCAGCAGACCCAGCGGGGGCCGTTACAATGAGCAGTTCTTC; CDR3: CASRPSGGRYNEQFF
J: TRBJ1-5; V: TRBV29-1; D: NA; size: NA; DNA: TGCAGCGTTGAAGATCGGGGGGGCAATCAGCCCCAGCATTTT; CDR3: CSVEDRGGNQPQHF
J: TRBJ2-5; V: TRBV7-2; D: TRBD1; size: once; DNA: TGTGCCAGCAGCTTAGCGGGGACAGGGTCAGAGACCCAGTACTTC; CDR3: CASSLAGTGSETQYF
J: TRBJ1-1; V: TRBV7-6; D: NA; size: NA; DNA: TGTGCCAGCAGCTTAGATGGAGGGATGAACACTGAAGCTTTCTTT; CDR3: CASSLDGGMNTEAFF
J: TRBJ1-1; V: TRBV11-2; D: NA; size: NA; DNA: TGTGCCAGCAGCTGGTTGGAGCACACTGAAGCTTTCTTT; CDR3: CASSWLEHTEAFF
J: TRBJ2-1; V: TRBV4-1; D: TRBD2; size: NA; DNA: TGCGCCAGCAGCCCTCACACTAGCGGGAGGGAAGGTGAGCAGTTCTTC; CDR3: CASSPHTSGREGEQFF
J: TRBJ2-3; V: TRBV5-1; D: NA; size: NA; DNA: TGCGCCAGCAGCGATACATTGAGCACAGATACGCAGTATTTT; CDR3: CASSDTLSTDTQYF
J: TRBJ2-5; V: TRBV7-9; D: NA; size: NA; DNA: TGTGCCAGCCGCCCGGATGGCGGGGGCAGGGGGGAGACCCAGTACTTC; CDR3: CASRPDGGGRGETQYF